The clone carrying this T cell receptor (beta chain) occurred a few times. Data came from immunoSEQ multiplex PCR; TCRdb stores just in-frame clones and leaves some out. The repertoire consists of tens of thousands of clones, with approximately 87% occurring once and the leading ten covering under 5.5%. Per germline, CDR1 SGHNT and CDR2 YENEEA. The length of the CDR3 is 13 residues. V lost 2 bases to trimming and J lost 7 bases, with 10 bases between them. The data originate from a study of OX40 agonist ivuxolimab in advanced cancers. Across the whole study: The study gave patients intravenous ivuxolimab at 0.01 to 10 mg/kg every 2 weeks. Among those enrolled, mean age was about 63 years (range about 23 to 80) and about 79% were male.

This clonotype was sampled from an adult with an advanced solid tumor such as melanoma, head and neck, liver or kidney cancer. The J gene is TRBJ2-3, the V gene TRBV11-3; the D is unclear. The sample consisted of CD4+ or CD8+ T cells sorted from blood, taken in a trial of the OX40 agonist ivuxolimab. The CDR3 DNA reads TGTGCCAGCAGCTTAACCTACCAAAATACGCAGTATTTT. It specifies CASSLTYQNTQYF.